This passage covers 30 T cell receptor beta chains from one sample sequenced in a study of monozygotic twins with inflammatory bowel disease. TCRdb reprocessed the 5' RACE reads; each CDR3 protein has one entry and no DNA is given. The sample features 400,000 to 500,000 distinct CDR3 sequences, with less than 2.5% in its top ten. The source material was blood. The receptor source for this set is a human donor with ulcerative colitis or Crohn's disease, or a healthy co-twin of an affected twin (not recorded which).

This rearrangement joins TRBV3-1 to TRBJ2-5; TCRdb lists TRBD1, though no DNA is available to test this call. The CDR3 is 16 amino acids. The germline V gene has CDR1 LGHDT and CDR2 YNNKEL (reference sequence). The chain's CDR3 is CASSQDWDASGETQYF.

The rearrangement joins TRBV5-1 to TRBJ2-2; TCRdb's D call, TRBD1, is unchecked because there is no DNA. The germline V gene has CDR1 SGHRS and CDR2 YFSETQ. The CDR3 loop spans 15 amino acids. CDR3 sequence reads: CASTKGVVDTGELFF.

The chain carries TRBV14 and TRBJ1-1. From germline, CDR1 is SGHDN and CDR2 FVKESK. This CDR3 region has 15 residues. This CDR3 reads CASSQEVVVGTEAFF. Full variable domain (remainder filled in from reference TRBV14 and TRBJ1-1): EAGVTQFPSHSVIEKGQTVTLRCDPISGHDNLYWYRRVMGKEIKFLLHFVKESKQDESGMPNNRFLAERTGGTYSTLKVQPAELEDSGVYFCASSQEVVVGTEAFFGQGTRLTVV.

This chain connects TRBV20-1 to TRBJ1-2; TCRdb selects TRBD1, and the lack of DNA leaves this call unchecked. Germline lookup yields CDR1 DFQATT and CDR2 SNEGSKA (reference sequence). The CDR3 sequence is 13 residues long. This CDR3 is CSARDTGPYGYTF.

V is TRBV7-2 and J is TRBJ2-5; TCRdb picks TRBD1, but there is no DNA to check that call. This CDR3 comprises 16 residues. In germline, CDR1 is SGHTA, CDR2 FQGNSA. The CDR3 loop reads CASSLVGTGVQETQYF. Looking up the rest from reference TRBV7-2 and TRBJ2-5 gives the full variable domain: GAGVSQSPSNKVTEKGKDVELRCDPISGHTALYWYRQSLGQGLEFLIYFQGNSAPDKSGLPSDRFSAERTGGSVSTLTIQRTQQEDSAVYLCASSLVGTGVQETQYFGPGTRLLVL.

The rearrangement links TRBV20-1 to TRBJ1-3; there is no DNA to check the TCRdb D call of TRBD1. CDR1 is DFQATT and CDR2 is SNEGSKA in the germline V gene (reference sequence). The CDR3 is made up of 15 amino acids. The CDR3 loop is CSAYLGAYSGNTIYF.

The V gene is TRBV29-1, the J gene TRBJ1-2. Looked up from germline, CDR1 is SQVTM and CDR2 is ANQGSEA. CDR3 length: 14 residues. The CDR3: CSVVGAETSYGYTF.

This chain uses TRBV10-3 with TRBJ1-3; TCRdb calls TRBD1, which cannot be checked without DNA. The CDR3 is made up of 17 amino acids. Germline CDR1 and CDR2: ENHRY and SYGVKD. CDR3: CAIRQEPGRKDGNTIYF.

The chain links TRBV5-1 to TRBJ2-1. This CDR3 comprises 13 residues. The germline gives CDR1 SGHRS, CDR2 YFSETQ. CDR3: CASSLTSHNEQFF.

The CDR3 sequence is CASSLGDGKHTQYF. The genes are TRBV7-2 and TRBJ2-3; the D call of TRBD1 rests on TCRdb alone, since no DNA is present to check it. The CDR3 is made up of 14 amino acids. Germline assignment: CDR1 SGHTA and CDR2 FQGNSA.

The chain couples TRBV20-1 to TRBJ2-1; the TCRdb call, TRBD2, lacks DNA for checking. Germline V gene sequence: CDR1 DFQATT, CDR2 SNEGSKA (reference sequence). This CDR3 has 14 residues. The CDR3 sequence: CSAPLVLSYNEQFF.

The CDR3 loop is CSVEISRFNEQFF. The chain uses TRBV29-1 and TRBJ2-1. Germline assignment: CDR1 SQVTM and CDR2 ANQGSEA. The CDR3 has 13 amino acids.

The V gene is TRBV29-1, the J gene TRBJ2-7; the TCRdb D gene call, TRBD2, has no DNA to confirm it. The CDR3 has 11 amino acids. Germline CDR1 and CDR2: SQVTM and ANQGSEA. The CDR3 loop is CSAGLDYGQYF.

V and J are TRBV2 and TRBJ1-1. The CDR3 extends over 15 amino acids. CDR1 is SNHLY, CDR2 FYNNEI, per germline. CDR3: CASRYSRWGKTEAFF.

The rearrangement uses TRBV6-1 and TRBJ1-1; TCRdb designates TRBD1, a call that cannot be tested without DNA. Looked up from germline, CDR1 is MNHNS and CDR2 is SASEGT. The CDR3 runs to 14 residues. The CDR3: CASSEGQGGTEAFF.

The chain carries TRBV5-1 and TRBJ2-5; as DNA is missing, the TRBD1 call by TCRdb cannot be tested. The CDR3 consists of 16 residues. Per the germline V gene, CDR1 is SGHRS and CDR2 is YFSETQ. The CDR3 reads CASSLGWSRDQETQYF.

The chain is built from TRBV7-2 and TRBJ1-1. CDR3 length: 13 amino acids. CDR1 and CDR2 from the germline V gene are SGHTA and FQGNSA. The CDR3 protein is CASSLGMEDGAFF.

This rearrangement joins TRBV11-2 to TRBJ2-1; checking the TCRdb D call of TRBD2 is not possible without DNA. This CDR3 contains 14 residues. The germline V gene encodes CDR1 SGHAT and CDR2 FQNNGV. Here the CDR3 reads CASRALGVRHEQFF.

V usage is TRBV10-3 and J usage is TRBJ1-2; the TCRdb D gene call, TRBD1, has no DNA to confirm it. This CDR3 is 16 amino acids long. CDR1 and CDR2 from the germline V gene are ENHRY and SYGVKD. The CDR3: CAITQTGTEEYYGYTF.

J is TRBJ2-2 and V is TRBV19; TCRdb designates TRBD1, a call that cannot be tested without DNA. CDR1 is LNHDA, CDR2 SQIVND, per germline (reference sequence). The CDR3 consists of 16 residues. The CDR3 protein is CASSIEGGRITGELFF.

The V call is TRBV3-1, the J call TRBJ2-1; TCRdb proposes TRBD1, but this gene call is untestable without DNA. The germline V gene encodes CDR1 LGHDT and CDR2 YNNKEL (reference sequence). The CDR3 extends over 17 amino acids. The CDR3 protein is CASSRALRTGQRDEQFF.

The rearrangement uses TRBV5-1 and TRBJ2-1; TCRdb selects TRBD2, and the lack of DNA leaves this call unchecked. This CDR3 is built from 20 residues. CDR1 is SGHRS, CDR2 YFSETQ, per germline. The CDR3 is CASSSPSGRLARPSYNEQFF.

This CDR3 reads CASSVRSGGLYEQFF. The rearrangement uses TRBV2 and TRBJ2-1; TCRdb gives TRBD2 as the D gene, but with no DNA this cannot be confirmed. CDR1 is SNHLY, CDR2 FYNNEI, per germline. The CDR3 length is 15 residues. Variable domain in full (rest from reference TRBV2 and TRBJ2-1): EPEVTQTPSHQVTQMGQEVILRCVPISNHLYFYWYRQILGQKVEFLVSFYNNEISEKSEIFDDQFSVERPDGSNFTLKIRSTKLEDSAMYFCASSVRSGGLYEQFFGPGTRLTVL.

This chain connects TRBV12-3 or TRBV12-4 to TRBJ1-5. CDR3 length: 15 amino acids. The CDR3 is CASSFSAFSNQPQHF.

V usage is TRBV7-3 and J usage is TRBJ2-1; the D call of TRBD1 rests on TCRdb alone, since no DNA is present to check it. Germline V gene sequence: CDR1 SGHTA, CDR2 FQGTGA. CDR3 length: 13 amino acids. CDR3: CASSLTQDNEQFF.

The chain recombines TRBV20-1 with TRBJ2-3. The CDR3 totals 13 residues. Germline V CDR1 and CDR2: DFQATT, SNEGSKA (reference sequence). CDR3 region: CSARSVGTDTQYF.

The chain employs TRBV15 and TRBJ1-6. Per germline, CDR1 LNHNV and CDR2 YYDKDF (reference sequence). This CDR3 spans 13 amino acids. The CDR3 here is CATSIEDNSPLHF. Drawing the rest from reference TRBV15 and TRBJ1-6, the complete variable domain is DAMVIQNPRYQVTQFGKPVTLSCSQTLNHNVMYWYQQKSSQAPKLLFHYYDKDFNNEADTPDNFQSRRPNTSFCFLDIRSPGLGDTAMYLCATSIEDNSPLHFGNGTRLTVT.

The V call is TRBV7-2, the J call TRBJ2-2; TCRdb's D call, TRBD1, is unchecked because there is no DNA. CDR3 size: 15 residues. Germline V gene data show CDR1 as SGHTA and CDR2 as FQGNSA. CDR3 amino acids: CASSLAGLSEGELFF.

The J gene is TRBJ2-1, the V gene TRBV7-2; TCRdb's D call of TRBD1 is untestable without DNA. CDR3 length equals 14 residues. Germline CDR1 and CDR2: SGHTA and FQGNSA. The CDR3 sequence is CASSPGQGDNEQFF.

The gene calls are TRBV20-1 and TRBJ1-4. Germline CDR1 reads DFQATT; CDR2 reads SNEGSKA (reference sequence). The CDR3 loop spans 13 amino acids. The chain's CDR3 is CSARIGQGGKLFF.